A selection of T cell receptor beta chains follows, all from one sample in a study of blood T cell repertoires in COVID-19. Some clones are missing from TCRdb's copy, which holds only in-frame ones; the method was immunoSEQ multiplex PCR. The sample consists of about 180,000 clones, 70% to 90% of them appearing once. The specimen sequenced was peripheral blood. The receptors shown here come from a woman aged 30 to 39 with active or convalescent COVID-19. The CDR3 runs from the conserved cysteine through the conserved F or W. The size entry is marked missing in some rows and otherwise reads once, few, many or a size class.

>TRBV6-5|TRBJ2-6|NA
CASKPIFSGANVLTF
>TRBV11-1|TRBJ1-4|NA
CASSSGTRGVEKLFF
>TRBV5-4|TRBJ2-5|NA
CASSFLGETQYF
>TRBV19|TRBJ2-3|NA
CASTLAGVTSTDTQYF
>TRBV6-1|TRBJ2-3|NA
CASSEDRGWGTDTQYF
>TRBV7-9|TRBJ1-1|NA
CASSYQAGNTEAFF
>TRBV10-3|TRBJ1-5|NA
CAIEGERVVSRSQHF
>TRBV6-4|TRBJ1-1|NA
CASSPFTGDTEAFF
>TRBV3-1/TRBV3-2|TRBJ1-2|once
CASSQKTGYGYTF
>TRBV7-2|TRBJ2-3|NA
CASSSIRADTQYF
>TRBV6-2/TRBV6-3|TRBJ2-3|once
CASSYSSSSPYTQYF
>TRBV5-6|TRBJ2-1|NA
CASSLFGITYNEQFF
>TRBV6-5|TRBJ1-5|NA
CASSYSTGRDQPQHF
>TRBV5-6|TRBJ2-3|NA
CASSGGLAGGTDTQYF
>TRBV7-9|TRBJ1-1|NA
CASSSQGPPAWTEAFF
>TRBV6-6|TRBJ1-1|NA
CASSYLNRNTMGAFF
>TRBV7-9|TRBJ2-3|NA
CASSSRITDTQYF
>TRBV6-5|TRBJ2-1|NA
CASSMLAGGANEQFF
>TRBV6-5|TRBJ1-2|NA
CASSYPGQPYGYTF
>TRBV19|TRBJ1-1|NA
CASSMGAWNTEAFF
>TRBV19|TRBJ2-7|NA
CASSISTGLGYEQYF
>TRBV19|TRBJ2-7|NA
CASSKDRGYEQYF
>TRBV28|TRBJ1-2|once
CASSPSGGRNYGYTF
>TRBV5-6|TRBJ2-6|NA
CASSPGLAIHSGANVLTF
>TRBV19|TRBJ1-2|NA
CASIRQGVDYGYTF
>TRBV2|TRBJ2-3|NA
CASSQRASGTDTQYF